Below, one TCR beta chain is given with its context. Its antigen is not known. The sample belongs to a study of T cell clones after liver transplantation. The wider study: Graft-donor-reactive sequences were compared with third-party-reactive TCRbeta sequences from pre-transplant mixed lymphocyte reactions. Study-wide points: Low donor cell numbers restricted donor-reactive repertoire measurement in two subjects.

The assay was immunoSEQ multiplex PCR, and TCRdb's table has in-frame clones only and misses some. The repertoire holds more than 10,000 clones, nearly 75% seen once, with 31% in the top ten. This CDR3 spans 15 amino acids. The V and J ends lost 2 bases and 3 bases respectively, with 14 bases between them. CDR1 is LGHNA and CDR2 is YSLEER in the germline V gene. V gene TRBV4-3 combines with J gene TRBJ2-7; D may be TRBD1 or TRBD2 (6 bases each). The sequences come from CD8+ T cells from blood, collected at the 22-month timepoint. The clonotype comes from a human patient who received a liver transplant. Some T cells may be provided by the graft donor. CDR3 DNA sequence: TGCGCCAGCAGCCAAACTACCGGGGGCCGCTACGAGCAGTACTTC. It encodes CASSQTTGGRYEQYF.